A selection of T cell receptor beta chains follows, all from one sample in a study of prognosis after radiotherapy for stage I lung cancer. TCRdb redid the calling of the multiplex PCR reads with MiXCR, one entry per CDR3 protein. The sample carries over 9,000 distinct CDR3 sequences, approximately 40% recorded once. The specimen was PBMCs, collected before or after stereotactic body radiation therapy (not recorded which). Source of these receptors: a donor older than 45 with non-small cell lung cancer. Each CDR3 is given with its conserved first and last residue. A D gene is named only where the DNA matches it firmly. The size entry is marked missing in some rows and otherwise reads once, few, many or a size class.

NA | TRBD2 | TRBJ2-7 | 15 | TRBV20-1 | CSARAGVREMPEQYF | TGCAGTGCTAGAGCGGGGGTGCGGGAGATGCCCGAGCAGTACTTC
once | TRBD2 | TRBJ2-7 | 15 | TRBV27 | CASSPQGLADYEQYF | TGTGCCAGCAGTCCCCAGGGACTAGCGGACTACGAACAGTACTTC
many | TRBD2 | TRBJ2-1 | 15 | TRBV19 | CASSMTGTSGSEQFF | TGTGCCAGTAGTATGACCGGGACTAGCGGATCTGAGCAGTTCTTC
once | NA | TRBJ1-6 | 16 | TRBV28 | CASSFRWGSYNSPLHF | TGTGCCAGCAGTTTCCGTTGGGGCTCCTATAATTCACCCCTCCACTTT
NA | TRBD1 | TRBJ1-2 | 16 | TRBV30 | CARSGPRQDRSVGYTF | TGTGCCCGGAGTGGACCACGCCAGGACAGGTCCGTTGGCTACACCTTC
few | NA | TRBJ2-1 | 15 | TRBV7-3 | CASSLSLGGTNEQFF | TGTGCCAGCAGCTTAAGTCTAGGTGGGACGAATGAGCAGTTCTTC
many | TRBD1 | TRBJ2-1 | 12 | TRBV18 | CASSWDSLLQFF | TGTGCCAGCTCGTGGGACAGTCTATTGCAGTTCTTC
many | TRBD1 | TRBJ2-1 | 14 | TRBV7-8 | CASSRGTGSNEQFF | TGTGCCAGCAGCCGCGGGACAGGGAGCAATGAGCAGTTCTTC
medium-sized | TRBD1 | TRBJ1-6 | 16 | TRBV7-2 | CASSFGQGGLNSPLHF | TGTGCCAGCAGCTTCGGACAGGGCGGTTTGAATTCACCCCTCCACTTT
many | NA | TRBJ2-1 | 15 | TRBV5-5 | CASSSLVGGLNGQFF | TGTGCCAGCAGCTCACTAGTGGGAGGATTAAATGGGCAGTTCTTC
NA | NA | TRBJ1-3 | 14 | TRBV9 | CASSHAGNGNTIYF | TGTGCCAGCAGCCATGCGGGGAATGGAAACACCATATATTTT
NA | NA | TRBJ2-7 | 13 | TRBV24-1 | CATSDADKYEQYF | TGTGCCACCAGTGATGCCGACAAGTATGAGCAGTACTTC
many | NA | TRBJ1-2 | 12 | TRBV6-1 | CASRTLGDGYTF | TGTGCCAGCAGAACCTTGGGGGATGGCTACACCTTC
NA | TRBD1 | TRBJ2-1 | 15 | TRBV12-3/TRBV12-4 | CASSLPKGARNEQFF | TGTGCCAGCAGCCTACCGAAGGGGGCACGCAATGAGCAGTTCTTC
many | TRBD2 | TRBJ2-7 | 14 | TRBV7-2 | CASSLGGGGVEQYF | TGTGCCAGCAGCTTAGGGGGTGGGGGGGTCGAGCAGTACTTC
many | NA | TRBJ1-2 | 14 | TRBV4-1 | CASSQEGDHYGYTF | TGCGCCAGCAGCCAAGAGGGGGACCACTATGGCTACACCTTC
medium-sized | TRBD1 | TRBJ1-6 | 15 | TRBV27 | CASSFSRQGGSPLHF | TGTGCCAGCAGTTTCTCAAGACAGGGTGGCTCACCCCTCCACTTT
many | TRBD1 | TRBJ2-1 | 14 | TRBV7-3 | CASSLTLGTGEQFF | TGTGCCAGCAGCTTAACACTAGGGACAGGGGAGCAGTTCTTC
NA | TRBD2 | TRBJ2-1 | 13 | TRBV12-3/TRBV12-4 | CASLTSGGYEQFF | TGTGCCAGCCTCACTAGCGGGGGATATGAGCAGTTCTTC
many | NA | TRBJ2-3 | 13 | TRBV29-1 | CSVDDGSTDTQYF | TGCAGCGTTGACGACGGAAGCACAGATACGCAGTATTTT